This entry describes one TCR beta chain. Its antigen is not identified. The sample belongs to a study of T cell responses to AZD1222 COVID-19 vaccine. General study findings and limits: Recipients of AZD1222 seropositive at baseline numbered only 6 or 7. Increases in Spike-specific TCR breadth and depth were seen after two AZD1222 doses. It should be noted that donors were predominantly white British and more often female, and clonal diversity was possibly underestimated.

Germline CDR1 reads MNHEY; CDR2 reads SMNVEV (reference sequence). This CDR3 comprises 14 residues. J gave up 9 bases and V 8 bases, and 12 bases lay outside the gene matches. Only in-frame clones appear in the TCRdb table, and some are missing; sequencing was by immunoSEQ multiplex PCR. In the table there are roughly 190,000 clones, more than 75% of which are singletons. Specimen: peripheral blood, collected on day 0 of AZD1222 vaccination. This chain uses TRBV27 with TRBJ2-1; 8 bases line up with TRBD1. The sequence derives from an adult in good health. The CDR3 sequence is CASASGQGGREQFF. The DNA of the CDR3 is TGTGCCAGCGCAAGCGGACAGGGTGGTCGTGAGCAGTTCTTC.